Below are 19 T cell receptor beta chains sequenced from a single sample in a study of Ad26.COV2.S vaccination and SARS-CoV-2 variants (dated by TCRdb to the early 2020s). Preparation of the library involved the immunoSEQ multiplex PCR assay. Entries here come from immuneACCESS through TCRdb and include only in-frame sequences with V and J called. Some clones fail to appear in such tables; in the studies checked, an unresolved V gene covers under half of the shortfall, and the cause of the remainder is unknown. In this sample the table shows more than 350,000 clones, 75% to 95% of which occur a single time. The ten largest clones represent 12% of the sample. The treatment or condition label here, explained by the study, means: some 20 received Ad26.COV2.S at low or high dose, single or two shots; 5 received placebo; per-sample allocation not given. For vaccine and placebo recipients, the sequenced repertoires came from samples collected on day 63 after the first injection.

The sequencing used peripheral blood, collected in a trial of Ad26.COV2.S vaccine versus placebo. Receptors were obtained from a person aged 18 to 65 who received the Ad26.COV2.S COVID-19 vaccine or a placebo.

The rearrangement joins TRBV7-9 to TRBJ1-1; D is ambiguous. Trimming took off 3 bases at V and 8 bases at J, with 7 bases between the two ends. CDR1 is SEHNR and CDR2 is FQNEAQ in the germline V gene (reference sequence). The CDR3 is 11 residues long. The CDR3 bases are TGTGCCAGCAGCTTTTCGGGGGAAGCTTTCTTT. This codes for CASSFSGEAFF.

In DNA, the CDR3 is TGTGCCAGCAGTTTACTTTCAGGGTACACTGAAGCTTTCTTT. Encoded protein: CASSLLSGYTEAFF. The J gene is TRBJ1-1, the V gene TRBV27; D might be TRBD1 (5 bases). Per germline, CDR1 MNHEY and CDR2 SMNVEV (reference sequence). The CDR3 sequence is 14 residues long. Trimming removed 2 bases at V and 3 bases at J, with 10 bases between.

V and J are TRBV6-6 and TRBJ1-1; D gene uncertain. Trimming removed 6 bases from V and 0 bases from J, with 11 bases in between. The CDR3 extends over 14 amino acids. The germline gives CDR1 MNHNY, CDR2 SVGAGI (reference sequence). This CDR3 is CASREWTVNTEAFF. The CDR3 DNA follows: TGTGCCAGCAGGGAATGGACGGTGAACACTGAAGCTTTCTTT.

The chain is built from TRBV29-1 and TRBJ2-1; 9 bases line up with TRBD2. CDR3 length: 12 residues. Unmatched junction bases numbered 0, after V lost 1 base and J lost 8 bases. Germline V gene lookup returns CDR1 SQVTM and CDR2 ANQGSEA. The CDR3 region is CSVEGGGDEQFF. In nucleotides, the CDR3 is TGCAGCGTTGAAGGCGGGGGGGATGAGCAGTTCTTC.

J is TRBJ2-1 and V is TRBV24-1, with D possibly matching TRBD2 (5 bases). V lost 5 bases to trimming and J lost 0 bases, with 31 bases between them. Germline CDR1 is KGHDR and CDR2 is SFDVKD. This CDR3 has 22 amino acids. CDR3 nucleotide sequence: TGTGCCACCAGTGTTGGACTCAAATGGATCGGTGGTTTGGAGAGCTCCTACAATGAGCAGTTCTTC. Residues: CATSVGLKWIGGLESSYNEQFF.

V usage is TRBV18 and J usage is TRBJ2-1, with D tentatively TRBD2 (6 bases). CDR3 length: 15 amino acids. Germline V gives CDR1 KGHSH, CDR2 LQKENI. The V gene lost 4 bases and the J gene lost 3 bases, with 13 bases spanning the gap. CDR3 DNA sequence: TGTGCCAGCTCACTACCGGGAGCTCTCTACAATGAGCAGTTCTTC. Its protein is CASSLPGALYNEQFF.

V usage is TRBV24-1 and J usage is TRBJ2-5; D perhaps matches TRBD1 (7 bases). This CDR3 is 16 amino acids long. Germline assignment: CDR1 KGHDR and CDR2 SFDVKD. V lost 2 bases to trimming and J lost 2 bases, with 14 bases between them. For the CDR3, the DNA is TGTGCCACCAGTGATTACGAGACAGGGAGGCAAGAGACCCAGTACTTC. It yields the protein CATSDYETGRQETQYF.

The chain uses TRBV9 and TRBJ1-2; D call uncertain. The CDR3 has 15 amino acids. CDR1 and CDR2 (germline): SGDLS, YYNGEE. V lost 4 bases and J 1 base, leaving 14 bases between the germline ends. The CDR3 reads CASSPDNAVNYGYTF. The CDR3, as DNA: TGTGCCAGCAGCCCTGACAATGCGGTTAACTATGGCTACACCTTC.

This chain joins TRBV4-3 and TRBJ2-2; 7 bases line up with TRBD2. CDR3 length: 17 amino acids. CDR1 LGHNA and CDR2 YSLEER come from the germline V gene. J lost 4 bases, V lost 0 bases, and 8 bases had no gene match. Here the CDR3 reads CASSQEPAGVGTGELFF. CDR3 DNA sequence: TGCGCCAGCAGCCAAGAACCGGCGGGAGTCGGCACCGGGGAGCTGTTTTTT.

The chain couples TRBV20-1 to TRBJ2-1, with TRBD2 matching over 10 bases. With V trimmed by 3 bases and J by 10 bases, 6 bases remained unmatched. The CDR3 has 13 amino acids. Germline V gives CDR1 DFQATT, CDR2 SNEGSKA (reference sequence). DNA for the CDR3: TGCAGTGCTAGTAGCGGGAGGACGGGGGAGCAGTTCTTC. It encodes CSASSGRTGEQFF.

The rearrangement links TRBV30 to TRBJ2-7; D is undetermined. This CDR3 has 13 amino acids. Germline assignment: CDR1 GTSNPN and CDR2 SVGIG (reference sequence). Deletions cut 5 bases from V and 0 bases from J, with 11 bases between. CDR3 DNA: TGTGCCTGGGGGGAATTTGGCTCCTACGAGCAGTACTTC. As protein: CAWGEFGSYEQYF.

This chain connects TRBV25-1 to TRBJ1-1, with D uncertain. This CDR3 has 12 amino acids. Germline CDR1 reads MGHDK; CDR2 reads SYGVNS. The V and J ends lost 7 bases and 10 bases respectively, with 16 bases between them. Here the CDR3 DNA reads TGTGCCAGCAAAGGAAACTCCGCCGCAGCTTTCTTT. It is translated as CASKGNSAAAFF.

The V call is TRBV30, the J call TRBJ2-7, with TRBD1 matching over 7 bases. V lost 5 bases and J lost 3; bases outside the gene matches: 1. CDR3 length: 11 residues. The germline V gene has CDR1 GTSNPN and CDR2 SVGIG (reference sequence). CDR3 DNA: TGTGCCTGGGGGGACAGCTACGAGCAGTACTTC. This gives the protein CAWGDSYEQYF.

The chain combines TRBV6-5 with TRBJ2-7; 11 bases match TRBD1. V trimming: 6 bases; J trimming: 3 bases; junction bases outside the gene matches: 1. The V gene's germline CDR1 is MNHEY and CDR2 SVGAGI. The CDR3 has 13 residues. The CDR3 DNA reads TGTGCCAGCAGGGGGACAGGGGGCTACGAGCAGTACTTC. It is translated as CASRGTGGYEQYF.

CDR3 DNA sequence: TGTGCCAGTTATAGCGGTGCCTCCTACGAGCAGTACTTC. This encodes CASYSGASYEQYF. The chain couples TRBV28 to TRBJ2-7; tentatively, D is TRBD2 (6 bases). Germline CDR1 MDHEN, CDR2 SYDVKM. The CDR3 consists of 13 residues. The V gene lost 9 bases and the J gene lost 0 bases, with 12 bases spanning the gap. The complete variable domain, with remaining parts taken from reference TRBV28 and TRBJ2-7, reads DVKVTQSSRYLVKRTGEKVFLECVQDMDHENMFWYRQDPGLGLRLIYFSYDVKMKEKGDIPEGYSVSREKKERFSLILESASTNQTSMYLCASYSGASYEQYFGPGTRLTVT.

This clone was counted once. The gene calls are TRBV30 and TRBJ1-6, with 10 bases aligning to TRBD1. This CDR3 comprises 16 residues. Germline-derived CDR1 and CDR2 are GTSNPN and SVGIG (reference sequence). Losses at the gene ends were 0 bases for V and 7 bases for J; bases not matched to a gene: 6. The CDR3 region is CAWSVPTGGDNSPLHF. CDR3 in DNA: TGTGCCTGGAGTGTCCCGACAGGGGGCGACAATTCACCCCTCCACTTT.

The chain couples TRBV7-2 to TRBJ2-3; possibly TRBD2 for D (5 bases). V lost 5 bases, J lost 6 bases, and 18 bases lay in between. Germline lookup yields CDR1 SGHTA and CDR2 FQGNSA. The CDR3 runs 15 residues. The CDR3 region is CASSLGLPSQDTQYF. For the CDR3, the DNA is TGTGCCAGCAGCCTTGGACTCCCTAGTCAGGATACGCAGTATTTT.

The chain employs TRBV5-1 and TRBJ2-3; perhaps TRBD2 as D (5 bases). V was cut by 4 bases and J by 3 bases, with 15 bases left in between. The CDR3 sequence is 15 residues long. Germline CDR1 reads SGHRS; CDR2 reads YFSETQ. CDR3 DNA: TGCGCCAGCAGCCCCCTAGGACTGATTACAGATACGCAGTATTTT. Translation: CASSPLGLITDTQYF.

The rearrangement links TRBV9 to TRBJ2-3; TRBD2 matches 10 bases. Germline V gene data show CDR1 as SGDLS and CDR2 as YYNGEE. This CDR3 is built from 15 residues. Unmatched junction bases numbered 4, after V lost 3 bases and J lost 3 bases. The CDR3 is CASSDPGLATDTQYF. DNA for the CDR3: TGTGCCAGCAGCGACCCGGGACTAGCGACAGATACGCAGTATTTT. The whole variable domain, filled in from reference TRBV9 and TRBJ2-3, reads DSGVTQTPKHLITATGQRVTLRCSPRSGDLSVYWYQQSLDQGLQFLIQYYNGEERAKGNILERFSAQQFPDLHSELNLSSLELGDSALYFCASSDPGLATDTQYFGPGTRLTVL.